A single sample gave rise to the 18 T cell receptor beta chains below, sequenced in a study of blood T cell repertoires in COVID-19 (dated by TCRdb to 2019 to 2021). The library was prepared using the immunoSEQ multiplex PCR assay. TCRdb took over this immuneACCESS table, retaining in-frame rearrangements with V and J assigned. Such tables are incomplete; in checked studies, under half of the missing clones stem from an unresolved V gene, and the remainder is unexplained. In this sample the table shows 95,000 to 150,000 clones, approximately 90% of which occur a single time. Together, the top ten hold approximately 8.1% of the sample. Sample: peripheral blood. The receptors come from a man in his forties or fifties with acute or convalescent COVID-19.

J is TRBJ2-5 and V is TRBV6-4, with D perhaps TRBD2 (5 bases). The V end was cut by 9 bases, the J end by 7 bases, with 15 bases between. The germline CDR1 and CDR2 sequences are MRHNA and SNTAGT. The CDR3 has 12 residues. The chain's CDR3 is CARSSVLATQYF. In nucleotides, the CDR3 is TGTGCCAGGAGTAGCGTGTTGGCGACCCAGTACTTC.

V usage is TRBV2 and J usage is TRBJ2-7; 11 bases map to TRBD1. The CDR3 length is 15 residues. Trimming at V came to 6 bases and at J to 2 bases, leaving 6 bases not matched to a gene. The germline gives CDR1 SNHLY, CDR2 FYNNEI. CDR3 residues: CASSGRDRGTYEQYF. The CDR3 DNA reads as TGTGCCAGCAGCGGCCGGGACAGGGGGACCTACGAGCAGTACTTC.

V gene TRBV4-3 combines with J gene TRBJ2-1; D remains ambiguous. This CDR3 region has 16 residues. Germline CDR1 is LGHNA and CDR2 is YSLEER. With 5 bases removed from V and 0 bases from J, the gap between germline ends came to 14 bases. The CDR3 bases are TGCGCCAGCAGCGAATTAGCTCTGAGCTCCTACAATGAGCAGTTCTTC. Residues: CASSELALSSYNEQFF.

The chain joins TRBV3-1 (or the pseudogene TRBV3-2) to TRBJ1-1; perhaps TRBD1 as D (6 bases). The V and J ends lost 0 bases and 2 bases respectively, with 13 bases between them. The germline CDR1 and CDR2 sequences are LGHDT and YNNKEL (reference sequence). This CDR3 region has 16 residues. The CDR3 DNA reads TGTGCCAGCAGCCAAGAGCAGACAGGCGGAAACACTGAAGCTTTCTTT. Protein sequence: CASSQEQTGGNTEAFF.

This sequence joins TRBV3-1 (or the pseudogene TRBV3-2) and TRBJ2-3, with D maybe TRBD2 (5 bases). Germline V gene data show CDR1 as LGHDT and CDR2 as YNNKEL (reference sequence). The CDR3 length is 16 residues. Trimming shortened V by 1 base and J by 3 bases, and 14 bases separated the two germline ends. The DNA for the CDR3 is TGTGCCAGCAGCCAAGGGGTTCGGGAAGGGACAGATACGCAGTATTTT. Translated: CASSQGVREGTDTQYF.

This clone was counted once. DNA of the CDR3: TGTGCCAGCAGCGTAGACGGGAGTGGCTACAATGAGCAGTTCTTC. As protein: CASSVDGSGYNEQFF. The chain recombines TRBV9 with TRBJ2-1; weak D call: TRBD2 (6 bases). Between the trimmed V and J ends, which lost 0 bases and 3 bases, there was a span of 10 bases. Germline V lookup: CDR1 SGDLS, CDR2 YYNGEE. The CDR3 is 15 amino acids.

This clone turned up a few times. CDR3 protein: CASSVDPGGWGNEQFF. CDR3 DNA: TGTGCCAGCAGCGTAGATCCCGGGGGATGGGGCAATGAGCAGTTCTTC. The rearrangement uses TRBV9 and TRBJ2-1; D is possibly TRBD2 (6 bases). CDR3 size: 16 residues. Germline V gene lookup returns CDR1 SGDLS and CDR2 YYNGEE. With 0 bases removed from V and 6 bases from J, the gap between germline ends came to 16 bases.

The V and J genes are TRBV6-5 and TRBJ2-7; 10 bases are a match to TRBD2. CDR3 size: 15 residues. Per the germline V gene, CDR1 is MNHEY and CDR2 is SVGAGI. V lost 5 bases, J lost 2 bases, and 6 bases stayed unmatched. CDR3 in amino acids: CASSRGLAVPYEQYF. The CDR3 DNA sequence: TGTGCCAGCAGTCGAGGACTAGCGGTTCCCTACGAGCAGTACTTC.

The CDR3, as DNA: TGTGCCAGCTCACCACTTGCGGGAGGCCCCTACGAGCAGTACTTC. This translates into CASSPLAGGPYEQYF. V is TRBV18 and J is TRBJ2-7; 8 nucleotides line up with TRBD2. Germline assignment: CDR1 KGHSH and CDR2 LQKENI. CDR3 size: 15 residues. The J segment lost 2 bases and the V segment lost 1 base, leaving 4 bases of the junction unmatched.

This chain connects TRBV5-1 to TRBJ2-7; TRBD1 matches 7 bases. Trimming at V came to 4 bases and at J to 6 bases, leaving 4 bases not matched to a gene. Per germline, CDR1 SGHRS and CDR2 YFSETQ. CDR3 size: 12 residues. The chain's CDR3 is CASSAAGGEQYF. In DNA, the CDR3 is TGCGCCAGCAGCGCGGCAGGGGGCGAGCAGTACTTC. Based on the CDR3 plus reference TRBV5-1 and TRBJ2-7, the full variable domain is KAGVTQTPRYLIKTRGQQVTLSCSPISGHRSVSWYQQTPGQGLQFLFEYFSETQRNKGNFPGRFSGRQFSNSRSEMNVSTLELGDSALYLCASSAAGGEQYFGPGTRLTVT.

The CDR3 coding sequence is TGTGCTAGTGGTTGGTGGACAGGCTCTGGGGCCAACGTCCTGACTTTC. Translation gives CASGWWTGSGANVLTF. The chain combines TRBV12-5 with TRBJ2-6; 7 bases match TRBD1. V gave up 4 bases and J gave up 0 bases; unmatched junction bases: 3. The CDR3 covers 16 residues. Germline CDR1 LGHNT, CDR2 FRNRAP. Supplemented by reference TRBV12-5 and TRBJ2-6, the full variable domain reads DARVTQTPRHKVTEMGQEVTMRCQPILGHNTVFWYRQTMMQGLELLAYFRNRAPLDDSGMPKDRFSAEMPDATLATLKIQPSEPRDSAVYFCASGWWTGSGANVLTFGAGSRLTVL.

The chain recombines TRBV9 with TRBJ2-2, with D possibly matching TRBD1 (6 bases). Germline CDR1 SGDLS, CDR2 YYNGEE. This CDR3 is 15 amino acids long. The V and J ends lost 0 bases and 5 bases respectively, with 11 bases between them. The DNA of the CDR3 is TGTGCCAGCAGCGTAGGGGACATCCTAACCGGGGAGCTGTTTTTT. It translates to CASSVGDILTGELFF.

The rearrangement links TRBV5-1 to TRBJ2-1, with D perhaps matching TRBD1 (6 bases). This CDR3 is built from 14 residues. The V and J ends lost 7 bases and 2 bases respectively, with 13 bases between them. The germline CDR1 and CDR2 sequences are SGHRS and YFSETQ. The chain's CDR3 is CASALRDTYNEQFF. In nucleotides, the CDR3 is TGCGCCAGCGCACTCCGGGACACCTACAATGAGCAGTTCTTC.

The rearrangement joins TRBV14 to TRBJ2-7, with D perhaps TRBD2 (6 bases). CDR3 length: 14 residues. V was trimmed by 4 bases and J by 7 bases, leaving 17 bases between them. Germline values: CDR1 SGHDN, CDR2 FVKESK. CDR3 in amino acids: CASSPRAGRGEQYF. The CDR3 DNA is TGTGCCAGCAGCCCCCGGGCCGGGAGAGGTGAGCAGTACTTC. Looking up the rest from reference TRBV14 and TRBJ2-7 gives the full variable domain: EAGVTQFPSHSVIEKGQTVTLRCDPISGHDNLYWYRRVMGKEIKFLLHFVKESKQDESGMPNNRFLAERTGGTYSTLKVQPAELEDSGVYFCASSPRAGRGEQYFGPGTRLTVT.

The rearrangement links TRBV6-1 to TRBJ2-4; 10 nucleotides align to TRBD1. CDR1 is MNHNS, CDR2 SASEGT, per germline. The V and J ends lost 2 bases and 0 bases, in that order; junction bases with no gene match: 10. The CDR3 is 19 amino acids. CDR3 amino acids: CASSENFGGQGIAKNIQYF. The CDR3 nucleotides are TGTGCCAGCAGTGAAAATTTCGGGGGACAGGGGATAGCCAAAAACATTCAGTACTTC.

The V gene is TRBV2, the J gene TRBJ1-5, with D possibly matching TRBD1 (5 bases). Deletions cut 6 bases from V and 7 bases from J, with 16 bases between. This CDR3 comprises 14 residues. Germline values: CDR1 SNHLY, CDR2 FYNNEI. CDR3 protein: CASRGGNQHQPQHF. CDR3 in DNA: TGTGCCAGCAGGGGGGGGAACCAACACCAGCCCCAGCATTTT.

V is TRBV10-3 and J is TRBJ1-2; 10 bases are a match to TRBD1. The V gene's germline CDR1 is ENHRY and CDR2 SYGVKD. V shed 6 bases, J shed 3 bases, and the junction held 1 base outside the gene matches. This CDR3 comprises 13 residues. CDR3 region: CAISGQGDYGYTF. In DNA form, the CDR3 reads TGTGCCATCAGCGGACAGGGGGACTATGGCTACACCTTC.

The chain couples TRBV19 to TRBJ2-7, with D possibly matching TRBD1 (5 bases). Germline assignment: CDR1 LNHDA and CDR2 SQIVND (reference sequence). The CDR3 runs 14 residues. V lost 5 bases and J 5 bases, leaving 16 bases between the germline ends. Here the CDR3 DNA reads TGTGCCAGTAGTTGGACATCGACAAGGGACGAGCAGTACTTC. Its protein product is CASSWTSTRDEQYF. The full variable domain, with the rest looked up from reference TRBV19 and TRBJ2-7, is DGGITQSPKYLFRKEGQNVTLSCEQNLNHDAMYWYRQDPGQGLRLIYYSQIVNDFQKGDIAEGYSVSREKKESFPLTVTSAQKNPTAFYLCASSWTSTRDEQYFGPGTRLTVT.